The 20 T cell receptor beta chains in this list originate from one sample, sequenced in a study of OX40 agonist ivuxolimab in advanced cancers. TCRdb's table, derived via immunoSEQ multiplex PCR, lists solely in-frame clones and lacks some. Here the sample spans approximately 7,400 clones, roughly 80% being singletons. The sequencing here drew on CD4+ or CD8+ T cells sorted from blood, taken in a trial of the OX40 agonist ivuxolimab. These receptors came from an adult with an advanced solid tumor such as melanoma, head and neck, liver or kidney cancer.

The chain has TRBV5-6 and TRBJ2-5; D possibly corresponds to TRBD2 (6 bases). The V gene lost 0 bases and the J gene lost 5 bases, with 11 bases spanning the gap. From germline, CDR1 is SGHDT and CDR2 YYEEEE. The CDR3 consists of 14 residues. CDR3 sequence (DNA): TGTGCCAGCAGCTTGGGTCCGGGGGACGAGACCCAGTACTTC. Its translation is CASSLGPGDETQYF.

The V gene is TRBV2, the J gene TRBJ2-5; the match to TRBD1 covers 7 bases. V shed 8 bases, J shed 1 base, and the junction held 4 bases outside the gene matches. Germline CDR1 SNHLY, CDR2 FYNNEI. The CDR3 has 13 amino acids. In nucleotides, the CDR3 is TGTGCCAGCCTACGACAGGGCCAAGAGACCCAGTACTTC. Protein: CASLRQGQETQYF. The complete variable domain, with remaining parts taken from reference TRBV2 and TRBJ2-5, reads EPEVTQTPSHQVTQMGQEVILRCVPISNHLYFYWYRQILGQKVEFLVSFYNNEISEKSEIFDDQFSVERPDGSNFTLKIRSTKLEDSAMYFCASLRQGQETQYFGPGTRLLVL.

In DNA, the CDR3 is TGTGCCAGCAGCTTCGGACTAGCTCTCTACGAGCAGTACTTC. It yields the protein CASSFGLALYEQYF. This chain uses TRBV7-2 with TRBJ2-7; 8 bases agree with TRBD2. The CDR3 has 14 amino acids. Germline values: CDR1 SGHTA, CDR2 FQGNSA. Losses at the gene ends were 3 bases for V and 3 bases for J; bases not matched to a gene: 4.

This chain connects TRBV2 to TRBJ1-1; D may be TRBD1 (5 bases). CDR3 length: 13 amino acids. Trimming removed 6 bases at V and 2 bases at J, with 10 bases between. Germline V gene lookup returns CDR1 SNHLY and CDR2 FYNNEI. The CDR3 sequence is CASSGTHNTEAFF. In DNA form, the CDR3 reads TGTGCCAGCAGCGGGACGCACAACACTGAAGCTTTCTTT.

This CDR3 reads CASSPLTDRRYTGELFF. CDR3 nucleotide sequence: TGCGCCAGCAGCCCTCTTACCGACAGGAGATACACCGGGGAGCTGTTTTTT. The chain is built from TRBV4-1 and TRBJ2-2, with D possibly matching TRBD1 (6 bases). V was pared by 4 bases and J by 3 bases, with 18 bases between. From germline, CDR1 is MGHRA and CDR2 YSYEKL. CDR3 length: 17 amino acids.

The CDR3 protein is CASQTNTEAFF. The CDR3 coding sequence is TGTGCCAGCCAAACGAACACTGAAGCTTTCTTT. The chain joins TRBV27 to TRBJ1-1; D call uncertain. V was clipped by 8 bases and J by 1 base, with 5 bases between them. This CDR3 comprises 11 residues. Germline V gene lookup returns CDR1 MNHEY and CDR2 SMNVEV (reference sequence).

This chain joins TRBV5-4 and TRBJ2-1; no definite D call. The germline CDR1 and CDR2 sequences are SGHNT and YYREEE (reference sequence). The CDR3 spans 13 residues. Trimming took 3 bases from V and 7 from J, leaving 11 bases between them. As DNA, the CDR3 is TGTGCCAGCAGCTCCTCTACAGAGAATGAGCAGTTCTTC. This gives the protein CASSSSTENEQFF.

This chain connects TRBV28 to TRBJ1-1; TRBD1 agrees at 8 bases. V shed 7 bases and J 0 bases; nucleotides not matched to a gene: 7. The CDR3 length is 15 residues. Germline V gene lookup returns CDR1 MDHEN and CDR2 SYDVKM. The CDR3 DNA reads as TGTGCCAGCATCATCTGGACAGGGATGAACACTGAAGCTTTCTTT. It yields the protein CASIIWTGMNTEAFF.

The chain carries TRBV7-9 and TRBJ1-1, with D tentatively TRBD1 (5 bases). V was pared by 1 base and J by 10 bases, with 19 bases between. Germline CDR1 and CDR2: SEHNR and FQNEAQ (reference sequence). The length of the CDR3 is 15 residues. The CDR3 DNA sequence: TGTGCCAGCAGCTTAGGGGTTTTGGTAGGGGTCGGAGCTTTCTTT. Amino acids: CASSLGVLVGVGAFF.

The chain couples TRBV7-2 to TRBJ2-7; 7 nucleotides match TRBD2. With V trimmed by 5 bases and J by 0 bases, 4 bases remained unmatched. Germline CDR1 SGHTA, CDR2 FQGNSA. CDR3 size: 14 residues. CDR3 in amino acids: CASSPGLSSYEQYF. DNA of the CDR3: TGTGCCAGCAGCCCGGGACTAAGCTCCTACGAGCAGTACTTC.

This clone came up once. V is TRBV5-6 and J is TRBJ2-7, with D possibly being TRBD1 (5 bases). Germline assignment: CDR1 SGHDT and CDR2 YYEEEE. V lost 1 base and J lost 4, with 24 bases in between. The CDR3 is 18 residues long. The CDR3 region has the DNA TGTGCCAGCAGCTTGTGGGGCAGAGTAATCTCCTATGATTACGAGCAGTACTTC. It encodes CASSLWGRVISYDYEQYF.

J is TRBJ1-2 and V is TRBV9, with 7 bases aligning to TRBD1. With V trimmed by 0 bases and J by 1 base, 6 bases remained unmatched. The germline CDR1 and CDR2 sequences are SGDLS and YYNGEE. CDR3 length: 16 residues. In DNA, the CDR3 is TGTGCCAGCAGCGTAGATCTAGGGGGCAATAACTATGGCTACACCTTC. The encoded protein is CASSVDLGGNNYGYTF.

This clone was counted once. This chain connects TRBV6-5 to TRBJ1-5, with D perhaps matching TRBD1 (6 bases). Trimming shortened V by 0 bases and J by 3 bases, and 9 bases separated the two germline ends. Germline loops: CDR1 MNHEY, CDR2 SVGAGI. The CDR3 consists of 15 residues. CDR3 amino acids: CASSYSKGVNQPQHF. The DNA of the CDR3 is TGTGCCAGCAGTTACTCGAAGGGGGTCAATCAGCCCCAGCATTTT.

CDR3 protein: CASSLAGQGINYGYTF. The CDR3 DNA reads as TGCGCCAGCAGCTTAGCGGGACAGGGTATCAACTATGGCTACACCTTC. The genes are TRBV5-1 and TRBJ1-2; 9 bases are shared with TRBD1. This CDR3 spans 16 amino acids. Looked up from germline, CDR1 is SGHRS and CDR2 is YFSETQ. Trimming cost V 2 bases and J 2 bases; bases outside gene matches: 7.

The V and J genes are TRBV5-8 and TRBJ2-5, with no clear D. CDR3 length: 15 amino acids. V lost 4 bases to trimming and J lost 1 base, with 14 bases between them. From germline, CDR1 is SGHTS and CDR2 YDEGEE. This CDR3 reads CASSPDQATQETQYF. CDR3 in DNA: TGTGCCAGCAGCCCGGACCAGGCTACCCAAGAGACCCAGTACTTC.

The chain employs TRBV6-4 and TRBJ2-5; a possible D gene is TRBD2 (6 bases). Deletions cut 7 bases from V and 5 bases from J, with 26 bases between. CDR3 length equals 17 residues. Germline V gene sequence: CDR1 MRHNA, CDR2 SNTAGT. The CDR3 DNA follows: TGTGCCAGCATTCGGAAGCGGACTAAGCAACGAGGGGAGACCCAGTACTTC. This codes for CASIRKRTKQRGETQYF.

This chain links TRBV7-9 with TRBJ2-5, with D unclear. The ends were cut back, 1 base at V and 2 bases at J, with 14 bases in the middle. Germline CDR1 reads SEHNR; CDR2 reads FQNEAQ (reference sequence). The CDR3 is made up of 16 amino acids. In DNA, the CDR3 is TGTGCCAGCAGCTTAGGTTTTAAAGGCCATCAAGAGACCCAGTACTTC. Its protein is CASSLGFKGHQETQYF.

The V and J genes are TRBV15 and TRBJ2-7; D not resolved. The CDR3 has 13 amino acids. The V gene lost 1 base and the J gene lost 3 bases, with 7 bases spanning the gap. Per the germline V gene, CDR1 is LNHNV and CDR2 is YYDKDF (reference sequence). DNA of the CDR3: TGTGCCACCAGCAGAGGTTTGTACTACGAGCAGTACTTC. Encoded protein: CATSRGLYYEQYF.

The rearrangement uses TRBV4-1 and TRBJ2-7, with 8 positions matching TRBD1. Germline lookup yields CDR1 MGHRA and CDR2 YSYEKL. V lost 1 base, J lost 6 bases, and 11 bases stayed unmatched. The CDR3 runs 16 residues. CDR3: CASSQVFTGGGGEQYF. In DNA form, the CDR3 reads TGCGCCAGCAGCCAAGTCTTTACAGGGGGAGGAGGCGAGCAGTACTTC.

This clone was detected only a few times. V gene TRBV28 combines with J gene TRBJ2-7, with D possibly matching TRBD1 (6 bases). Trimming took 10 bases from V and 4 from J, leaving 11 bases between them. This CDR3 is built from 11 residues. The germline CDR1 and CDR2 sequences are MDHEN and SYDVKM. CDR3 loop: CATSDRYEQYF. The CDR3 DNA sequence: TGTGCCACCTCCGACAGGTACGAGCAGTACTTC.